This TCR beta chain was recorded in a study of blood T cell repertoires in COVID-19. Across the study: Samples representing acute and convalescent COVID-19 were sourced from the United States, Italy and Spain. In each case, the material was cDNA or gDNA derived from T cells, B-cell-depleted T cells, or PBMCs.

Germline lookup yields CDR1 SGHAT and CDR2 FQNNGV. This CDR3 comprises 14 residues. V shed 2 bases and J shed 5 bases, with 11 bases lying between them. As handled by the study authors: Amplified reference gene primers provided the basis for estimating nucleated cell counts. The table came from immunoSEQ multiplex PCR; TCRdb's copy has only in-frame clones and leaves some out. V and J calls and clone size follow that table, whereas D and trimming were derived from the DNA. The sample records approximately 150,000 clones, 87% being singletons. J is TRBJ2-3 and V is TRBV11-2; D unclear. The receptor comes from a human donor in a cohort sampled during active COVID-19. What was sequenced was peripheral blood. As DNA, the CDR3 is TGTGCCAGCAGCTTATCAATAGTTGTAGATACGCAGTATTTT. Its translation is CASSLSIVVDTQYF.